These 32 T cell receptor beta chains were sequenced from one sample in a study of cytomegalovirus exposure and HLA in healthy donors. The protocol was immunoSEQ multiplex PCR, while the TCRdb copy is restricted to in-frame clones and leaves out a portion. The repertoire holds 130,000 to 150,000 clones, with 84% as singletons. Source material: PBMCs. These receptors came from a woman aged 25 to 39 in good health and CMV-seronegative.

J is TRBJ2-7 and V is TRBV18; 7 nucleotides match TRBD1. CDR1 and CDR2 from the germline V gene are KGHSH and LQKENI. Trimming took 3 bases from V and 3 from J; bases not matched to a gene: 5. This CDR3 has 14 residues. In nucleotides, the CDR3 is TGTGCCAGCTCACCTTATAGGACAGGCTACGAGCAGTACTTC. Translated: CASSPYRTGYEQYF.

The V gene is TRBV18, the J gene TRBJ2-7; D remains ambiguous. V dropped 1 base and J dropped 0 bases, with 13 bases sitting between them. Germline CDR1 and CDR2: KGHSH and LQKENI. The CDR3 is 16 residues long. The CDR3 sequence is CASSPQGAYNSYEQYF. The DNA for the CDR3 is TGTGCCAGCTCACCACAAGGAGCGTACAACTCCTACGAGCAGTACTTC.

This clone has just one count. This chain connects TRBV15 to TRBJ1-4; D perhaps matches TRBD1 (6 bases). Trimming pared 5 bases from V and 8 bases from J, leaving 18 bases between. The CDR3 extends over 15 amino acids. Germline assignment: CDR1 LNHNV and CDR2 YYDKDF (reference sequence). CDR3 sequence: CATSPSGVGKEKLFF. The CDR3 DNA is TGTGCCACCAGCCCATCAGGGGTAGGGAAAGAAAAACTGTTTTTT.

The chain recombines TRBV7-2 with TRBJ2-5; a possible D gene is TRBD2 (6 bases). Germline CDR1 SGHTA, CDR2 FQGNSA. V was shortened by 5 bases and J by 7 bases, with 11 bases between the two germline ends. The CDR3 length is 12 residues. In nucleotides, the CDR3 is TGTGCCAGCAGCGGTATGGGAGGGACCCAGTACTTC. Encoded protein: CASSGMGGTQYF.

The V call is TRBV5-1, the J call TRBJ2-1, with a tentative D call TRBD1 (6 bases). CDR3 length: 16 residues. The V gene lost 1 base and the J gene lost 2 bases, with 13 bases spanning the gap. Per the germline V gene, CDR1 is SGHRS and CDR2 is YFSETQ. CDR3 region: CASSLRGTETYNEQFF. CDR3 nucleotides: TGCGCCAGCAGCTTGAGGGGGACGGAGACCTACAATGAGCAGTTCTTC.

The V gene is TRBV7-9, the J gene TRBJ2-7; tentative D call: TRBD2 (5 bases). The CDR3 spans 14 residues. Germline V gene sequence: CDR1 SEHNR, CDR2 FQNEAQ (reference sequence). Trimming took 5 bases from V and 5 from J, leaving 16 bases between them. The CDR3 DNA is TGTGCCAGCAGCGTATCCGGGAAGGCCCACGAGCAGTACTTC. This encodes CASSVSGKAHEQYF.

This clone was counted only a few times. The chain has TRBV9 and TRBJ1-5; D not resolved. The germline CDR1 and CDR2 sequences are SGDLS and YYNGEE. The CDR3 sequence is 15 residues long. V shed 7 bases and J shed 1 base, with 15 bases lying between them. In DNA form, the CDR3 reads TGTGCCAGCGCGTCCGGCCCGGAGAGCAATCAGCCCCAGCATTTT. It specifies CASASGPESNQPQHF. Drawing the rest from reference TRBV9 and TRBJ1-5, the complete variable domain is DSGVTQTPKHLITATGQRVTLRCSPRSGDLSVYWYQQSLDQGLQFLIQYYNGEERAKGNILERFSAQQFPDLHSELNLSSLELGDSALYFCASASGPESNQPQHFGDGTRLSIL.

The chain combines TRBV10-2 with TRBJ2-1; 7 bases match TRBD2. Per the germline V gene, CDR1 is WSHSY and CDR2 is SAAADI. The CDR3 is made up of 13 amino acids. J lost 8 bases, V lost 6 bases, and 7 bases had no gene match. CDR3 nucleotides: TGCGCCAGCAGACTCGGTGGGGGGGATGAGCAGTTCTTC. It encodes CASRLGGGDEQFF.

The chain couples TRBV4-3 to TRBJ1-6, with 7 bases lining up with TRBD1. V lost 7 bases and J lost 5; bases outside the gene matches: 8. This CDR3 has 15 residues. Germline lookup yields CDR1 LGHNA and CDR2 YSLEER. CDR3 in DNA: TGCGCCAGCACCCAGGGACAGTACGATAATTCACCCCTCCACTTT. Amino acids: CASTQGQYDNSPLHF.

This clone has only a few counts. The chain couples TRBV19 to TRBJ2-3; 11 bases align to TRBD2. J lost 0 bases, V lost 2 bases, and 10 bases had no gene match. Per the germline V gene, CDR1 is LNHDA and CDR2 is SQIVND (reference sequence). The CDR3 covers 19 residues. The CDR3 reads CASSIKRSGGAISTDTQYF. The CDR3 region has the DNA TGTGCCAGTAGTATAAAGCGTAGCGGGGGGGCGATAAGCACAGATACGCAGTATTTT.

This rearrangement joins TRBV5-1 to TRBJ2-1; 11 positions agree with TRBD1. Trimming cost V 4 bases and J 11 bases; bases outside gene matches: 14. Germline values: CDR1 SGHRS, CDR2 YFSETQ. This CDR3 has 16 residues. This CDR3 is CASSPATGQGVNQQFF. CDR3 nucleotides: TGCGCCAGCAGCCCCGCGACGGGACAGGGGGTTAATCAGCAGTTCTTC.

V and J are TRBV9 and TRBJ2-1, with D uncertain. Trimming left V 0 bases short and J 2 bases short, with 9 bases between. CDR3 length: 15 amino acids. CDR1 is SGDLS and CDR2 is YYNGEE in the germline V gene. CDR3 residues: CASSVDTRTYNEQFF. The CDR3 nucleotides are TGTGCCAGCAGCGTAGACACGAGGACCTACAATGAGCAGTTCTTC.

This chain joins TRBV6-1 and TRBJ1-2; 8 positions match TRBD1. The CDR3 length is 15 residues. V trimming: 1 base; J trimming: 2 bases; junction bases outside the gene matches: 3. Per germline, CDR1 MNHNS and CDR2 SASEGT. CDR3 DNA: TGTGCCAGCAGTGAAGGGACAGGGAGGAACTATGGCTACACCTTC. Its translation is CASSEGTGRNYGYTF.

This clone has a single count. The CDR3 spells CAWSVQGRNQPQHF. For the CDR3, the DNA is TGTGCCTGGAGTGTACAGGGGAGAAATCAGCCCCAGCATTTT. The gene calls are TRBV30 and TRBJ1-5; the match to TRBD1 covers 7 bases. Trimming cost V 0 bases and J 4 bases; bases outside gene matches: 3. Germline V gene lookup returns CDR1 GTSNPN and CDR2 SVGIG (reference sequence). The CDR3 has 14 amino acids.

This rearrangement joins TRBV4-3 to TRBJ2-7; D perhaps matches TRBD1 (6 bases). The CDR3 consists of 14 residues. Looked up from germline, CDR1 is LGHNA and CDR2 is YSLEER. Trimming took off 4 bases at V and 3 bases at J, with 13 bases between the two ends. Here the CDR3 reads CASSRQTRGYEQYF. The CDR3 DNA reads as TGCGCCAGCAGCCGACAAACCAGGGGCTACGAGCAGTACTTC.

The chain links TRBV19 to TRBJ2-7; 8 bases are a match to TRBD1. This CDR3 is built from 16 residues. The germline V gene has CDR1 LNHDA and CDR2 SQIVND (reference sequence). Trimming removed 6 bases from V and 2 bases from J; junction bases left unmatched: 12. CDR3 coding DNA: TGTGCCAGTAGCAAACGACAGGGGACCCAAACCTACGAGCAGTACTTC. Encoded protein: CASSKRQGTQTYEQYF.

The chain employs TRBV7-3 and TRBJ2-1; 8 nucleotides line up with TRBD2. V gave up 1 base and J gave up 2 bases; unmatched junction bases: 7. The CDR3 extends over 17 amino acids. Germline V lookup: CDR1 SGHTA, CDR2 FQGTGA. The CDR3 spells CASSLNGARGAYNEQFF. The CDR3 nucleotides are TGTGCCAGCAGCTTAAATGGTGCGCGGGGGGCCTACAATGAGCAGTTCTTC.

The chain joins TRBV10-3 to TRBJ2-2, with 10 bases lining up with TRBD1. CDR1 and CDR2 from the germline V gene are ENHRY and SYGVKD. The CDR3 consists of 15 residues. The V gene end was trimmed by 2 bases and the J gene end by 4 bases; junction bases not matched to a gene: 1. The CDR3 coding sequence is TGTGCCATCAGTGAGGGGGACAGGGGCACCGGGGAGCTGTTTTTT. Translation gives CAISEGDRGTGELFF.

CDR3 sequence reads: CASSPGGGDNYGYTF. Here the CDR3 DNA reads TGTGCCAGCAGCCCCGGGGGTGGTGACAACTATGGCTACACCTTC. The chain recombines TRBV7-2 with TRBJ1-2; D is possibly TRBD1 (5 bases). This CDR3 comprises 15 residues. Trimming took off 5 bases at V and 2 bases at J, with 15 bases between the two ends. Germline V gene data show CDR1 as SGHTA and CDR2 as FQGNSA.

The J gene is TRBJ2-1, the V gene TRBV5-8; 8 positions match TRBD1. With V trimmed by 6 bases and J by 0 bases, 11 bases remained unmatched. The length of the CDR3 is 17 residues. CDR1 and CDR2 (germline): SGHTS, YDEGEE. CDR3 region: CASIFGRGQGSYNEQFF. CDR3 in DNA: TGTGCCAGCATATTCGGTCGTGGACAGGGCTCCTACAATGAGCAGTTCTTC.

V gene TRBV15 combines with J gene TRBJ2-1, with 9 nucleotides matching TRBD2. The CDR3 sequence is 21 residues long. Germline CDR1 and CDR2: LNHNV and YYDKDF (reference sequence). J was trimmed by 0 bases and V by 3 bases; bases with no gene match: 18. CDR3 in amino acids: CATSREVGNNGAGGSYNEQFF. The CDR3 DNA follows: TGTGCCACCAGCAGGGAAGTCGGAAACAATGGAGCGGGAGGCTCCTACAATGAGCAGTTCTTC.

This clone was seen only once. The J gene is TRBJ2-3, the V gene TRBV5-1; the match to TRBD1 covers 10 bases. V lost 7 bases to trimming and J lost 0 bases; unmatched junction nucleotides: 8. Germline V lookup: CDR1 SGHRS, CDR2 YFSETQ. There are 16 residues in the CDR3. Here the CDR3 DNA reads TGCGCCAGCGGCCGGGACAGGGGATCTAGCACAGATACGCAGTATTTT. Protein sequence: CASGRDRGSSTDTQYF.

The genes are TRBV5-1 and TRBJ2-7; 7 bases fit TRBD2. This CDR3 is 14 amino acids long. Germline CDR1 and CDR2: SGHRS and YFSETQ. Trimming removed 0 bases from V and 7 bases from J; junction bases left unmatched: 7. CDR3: CASSLDPGGREQYF. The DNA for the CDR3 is TGCGCCAGCAGCTTGGATCCGGGAGGTAGGGAGCAGTACTTC.

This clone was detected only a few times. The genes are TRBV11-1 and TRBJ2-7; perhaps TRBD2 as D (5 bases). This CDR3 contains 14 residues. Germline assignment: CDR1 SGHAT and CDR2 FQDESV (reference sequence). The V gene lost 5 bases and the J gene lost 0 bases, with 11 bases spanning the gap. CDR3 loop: CASSPRLISYEQYF. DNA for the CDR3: TGTGCCAGCAGCCCTCGACTAATCTCCTACGAGCAGTACTTC.

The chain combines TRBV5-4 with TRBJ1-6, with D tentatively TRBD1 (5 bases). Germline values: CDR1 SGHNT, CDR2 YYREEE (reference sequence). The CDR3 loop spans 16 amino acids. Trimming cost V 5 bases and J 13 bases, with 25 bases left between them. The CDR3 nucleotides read TGTGCCAGCAGGGTTGTTTCAGGGTCCCTAAACGGTCCCCTCCACTTT. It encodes CASRVVSGSLNGPLHF. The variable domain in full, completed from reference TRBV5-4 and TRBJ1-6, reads ETGVTQSPTHLIKTRGQQVTLRCSSQSGHNTVSWYQQALGQGPQFIFQYYREEENGRGNFPPRFSGLQFPNYSSELNVNALELDDSALYLCASRVVSGSLNGPLHFGNGTRLTVT.

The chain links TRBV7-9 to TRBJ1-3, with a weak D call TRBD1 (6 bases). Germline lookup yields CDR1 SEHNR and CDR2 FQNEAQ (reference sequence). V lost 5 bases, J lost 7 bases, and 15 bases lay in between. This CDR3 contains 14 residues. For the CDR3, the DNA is TGTGCCAGCAGCGAGACAGGAATTAGGAACACCATATATTTT. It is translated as CASSETGIRNTIYF.

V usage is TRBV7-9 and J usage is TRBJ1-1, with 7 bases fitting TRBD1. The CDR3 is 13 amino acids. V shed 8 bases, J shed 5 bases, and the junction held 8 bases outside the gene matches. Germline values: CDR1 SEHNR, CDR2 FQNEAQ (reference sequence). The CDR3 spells CASLQGQKTEAFF. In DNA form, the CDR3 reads TGTGCCAGCCTCCAGGGACAGAAAACTGAAGCTTTCTTT.

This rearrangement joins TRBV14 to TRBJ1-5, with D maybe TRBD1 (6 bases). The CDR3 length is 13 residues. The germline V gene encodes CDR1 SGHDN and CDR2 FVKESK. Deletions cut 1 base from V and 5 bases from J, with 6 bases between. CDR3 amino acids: CASSQAGDQPQHF. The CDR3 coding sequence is TGTGCCAGCAGCCAAGCAGGGGATCAGCCCCAGCATTTT.

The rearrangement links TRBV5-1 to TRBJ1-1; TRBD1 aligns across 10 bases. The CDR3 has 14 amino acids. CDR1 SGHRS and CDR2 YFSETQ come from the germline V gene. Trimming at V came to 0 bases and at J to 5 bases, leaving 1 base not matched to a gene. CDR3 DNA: TGCGCCAGCAGCTTGGCGGACAGGGGGACTGAAGCTTTCTTT. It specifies CASSLADRGTEAFF.

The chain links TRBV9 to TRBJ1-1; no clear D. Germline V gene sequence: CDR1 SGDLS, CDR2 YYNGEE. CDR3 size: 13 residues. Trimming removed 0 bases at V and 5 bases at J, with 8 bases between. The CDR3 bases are TGTGCCAGCAGCGTAGGGACTGGGACTGAAGCTTTCTTT. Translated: CASSVGTGTEAFF.

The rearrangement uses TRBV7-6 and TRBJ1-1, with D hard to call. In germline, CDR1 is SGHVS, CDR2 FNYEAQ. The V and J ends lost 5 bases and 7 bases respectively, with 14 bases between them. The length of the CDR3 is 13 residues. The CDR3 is CASSLNDMDEAFF. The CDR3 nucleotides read TGTGCCAGCAGCCTAAACGACATGGATGAAGCTTTCTTT.

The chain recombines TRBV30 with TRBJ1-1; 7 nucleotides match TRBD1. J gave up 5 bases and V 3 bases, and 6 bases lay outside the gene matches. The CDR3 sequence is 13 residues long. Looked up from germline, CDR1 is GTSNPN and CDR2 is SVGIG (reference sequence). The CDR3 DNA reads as TGTGCCTGGAGGACAGGGCAGAGGACTGAAGCTTTCTTT. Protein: CAWRTGQRTEAFF.